This entry lists 16 T cell receptor beta chains sequenced from one sample in a study of blood T cells in healthy people across ages. It was with a sample-barcoded 5' primer and a J-beta primer mix that a second PCR of about 6 to 12 cycles was run. TCRdb re-analysed the 5' RACE reads in MiXCR, keeping a single row per CDR3 protein. This repertoire shows hundreds of thousands of distinct CDR3 sequences, more than 55% found once; its top ten account for approximately 24%. Sequencing used blood. The receptors shown here come from a middle-aged man in good health.

This clonotype has more than one count but fewer than ten. CDR3 amino acids: CASTQPGEQEQYF. In nucleotides, the CDR3 is TGTGCCAGCACCCAGCCAGGAGAGCAAGAGCAGTACTTC. The chain carries TRBV12-3 or TRBV12-4 and TRBJ2-4; D gene ambiguous. The CDR3 loop spans 13 amino acids. V gave up 7 bases and J gave up 13 bases, with 20 bases separating them.

This clonotype appeared a few times. The J gene is TRBJ2-4, the V gene TRBV15; a possible D gene is TRBD1 (6 bases). The last part of the DNA fits TRBJ2-7 better; the J call may be wrong. From germline, CDR1 is LNHNV and CDR2 YYDKDF (reference sequence). The CDR3 loop spans 18 amino acids. The DNA of the CDR3 is TGTGCCACCAGCAGATGGGGGCCGAGATGGACAGCAGACTACGAGCAGTACTTC. It translates to CATSRWGPRWTADYEQYF.

The sample holds a few counts of this clonotype. This rearrangement joins TRBV6-2 or TRBV6-3 to TRBJ2-7; D ambiguous. Germline CDR1 and CDR2: MNHEY and SVGEGT. V gave up 6 bases and J gave up 3 bases, with 9 bases separating them. CDR3 length equals 12 residues. The CDR3 sequence is CASSGRIYEQYF. The CDR3 DNA sequence: TGTGCCAGCAGCGGACGGATCTACGAGCAGTACTTC.

This clonotype has only a few counts. The rearrangement joins TRBV18 to TRBJ2-3; 11 bases align to TRBD2. Trimming removed 4 bases from V and 3 bases from J; junction bases left unmatched: 6. This CDR3 has 16 amino acids. In germline, CDR1 is KGHSH, CDR2 LQKENI. The CDR3 region has the DNA TGTGCCAGCTCACTAATAGGGACTAGCGGAACAGATACGCAGTATTTT. Translation gives CASSLIGTSGTDTQYF.

This clonotype was recorded a few times. The chain is built from TRBV28 and TRBJ1-5, with no clear D. Germline CDR1 reads MDHEN; CDR2 reads SYDVKM. The V end lost 4 bases, the J end lost 4 bases, and 8 bases lay between the germline ends. The CDR3 is made up of 13 amino acids. CDR3 sequence (DNA): TGTGCCAGCAGTTGGGTAGGGAATCAGCCCCAGCATTTT. Translation: CASSWVGNQPQHF.

The chain links TRBV20-1 to TRBJ2-1; D gene uncertain. The CDR3 runs 11 residues. From germline, CDR1 is DFQATT and CDR2 SNEGSKA (reference sequence). V gave up 2 bases and J gave up 12 bases, with 11 bases separating them. The CDR3 region is CSARLDNRQFF. CDR3 in DNA: TGCAGTGCTAGACTCGACAATCGGCAGTTCTTC.

The V gene is TRBV9, the J gene TRBJ2-7; 8 nucleotides agree with TRBD1. Germline values: CDR1 SGDLS, CDR2 YYNGEE. This CDR3 spans 19 amino acids. With 0 bases clipped from V and 1 base from J, the junction kept 15 bases outside the gene matches. Here the CDR3 DNA reads TGTGCCAGCAGCGTAGGATGGCAGGGGGCGCATTTCGGGTCCTACGAGCAGTACTTC. This gives the protein CASSVGWQGAHFGSYEQYF. The full variable domain, in which reference TRBV9 and TRBJ2-7 provide the parts outside the CDR3, is DSGVTQTPKHLITATGQRVTLRCSPRSGDLSVYWYQQSLDQGLQFLIQYYNGEERAKGNILERFSAQQFPDLHSELNLSSLELGDSALYFCASSVGWQGAHFGSYEQYFGPGTRLTVT.

This clonotype was recorded only once. The rearrangement links TRBV7-6 to TRBJ1-5; TRBD1 agrees at 8 bases. CDR1 and CDR2 (germline): SGHVS, FNYEAQ. This CDR3 region has 19 residues. Germline trimming cut 1 base from V and 0 bases from J; bases unmatched to any gene: 11. This CDR3 is CASSLGQGSPALSNQPQHF. The CDR3 nucleotides are TGTGCCAGCAGCTTAGGACAGGGGTCACCTGCTCTTAGCAATCAGCCCCAGCATTTT.

The genes are TRBV20-1 and TRBJ2-3, with 8 bases fitting TRBD1. Germline V gene data show CDR1 as DFQATT and CDR2 as SNEGSKA (reference sequence). This CDR3 has 14 amino acids. The V and J ends lost 5 bases and 1 base, in that order; junction bases with no gene match: 5. CDR3 in amino acids: CSAWTGFGTDTQYF. CDR3 nucleotide sequence: TGCAGTGCTTGGACAGGGTTTGGCACAGATACGCAGTATTTT.

This chain uses TRBV5-1 with TRBJ2-5; D call uncertain. Trimming removed 5 bases at V and 1 base at J, with 12 bases between. Germline values: CDR1 SGHRS, CDR2 YFSETQ. The CDR3 runs to 14 residues. CDR3 DNA sequence: TGCGCCAGCAGTATCTCATGGAGCCAAGAGACCCAGTACTTC. The encoded protein is CASSISWSQETQYF.

V and J are TRBV20-1 and TRBJ2-7; the D gene is possibly TRBD2 (6 bases). The CDR3 spans 15 residues. The germline V gene encodes CDR1 DFQATT and CDR2 SNEGSKA (reference sequence). The V and J ends lost 1 base and 1 base respectively, with 14 bases between them. The CDR3 nucleotides are TGCAGTGCTAGAGTAGGGAGGACTGCATCCTACGAGCAGTACTTC. Its protein is CSARVGRTASYEQYF.

The chain combines TRBV4-2 with TRBJ2-7; D may match TRBD1 or TRBD2 (5 bases each). The last part of the DNA fits TRBJ2-5 better; the J call may be wrong. This CDR3 is built from 14 residues. Germline-derived CDR1 and CDR2 are LGHNA and YNFKEQ. The CDR3 here is CASSQESGGETQYF. The CDR3 nucleotides read TGTGCCAGCAGCCAAGAGTCTGGGGGAGAGACCCAGTACTTC.

The genes are TRBV6-5 and TRBJ2-3; 12 bases map to TRBD2. In germline, CDR1 is MNHEY, CDR2 SVGAGI. The V segment lost 7 bases and the J segment 3 bases; nucleotides outside the gene matches: 5. This CDR3 contains 15 residues. The CDR3 DNA sequence: TGTGCCAGCACAATGACTAGCGGGAGAACAGATACGCAGTATTTT. This translates into CASTMTSGRTDTQYF.

CDR3: CASSPRFGDRSYNEQYF. As DNA, the CDR3 is TGCGCCAGCAGCCCGCGTTTCGGGGACAGGAGTTACAATGAGCAGTACTTC. The gene calls are TRBV5-1 and TRBJ2-5; TRBD1 aligns across 8 bases. Germline trimming cut 4 bases from V and 11 bases from J; bases unmatched to any gene: 22. Germline CDR1 is SGHRS and CDR2 is YFSETQ. There are 17 residues in the CDR3.

This sequence joins TRBV20-1 and TRBJ1-2; unclear D gene. Germline values: CDR1 DFQATT, CDR2 SNEGSKA (reference sequence). Trimming cost V 6 bases and J 3 bases, with 11 bases left between them. The CDR3 spans 12 residues. This chain's CDR3 is CSAARPHYGYTF. DNA of the CDR3: TGCAGTGCAGCCAGGCCTCACTATGGCTACACCTTC.

As for this clonotype: Its ends do not fully match the called genes, so a read error is possible. The chain carries TRBV7-2 and TRBJ2-4, with 11 bases matching TRBD2. CDR3 size: 15 residues. Germline-derived CDR1 and CDR2 are SGHTA and FQGNSA. The CDR3 loop is CASSLAGGGRNIQYF. As DNA, the CDR3 is TGTGCCAGCAGTTTAGCGGGGGGGGGAAGAAACATTCAGTACTTC. Full variable domain (missing parts from reference TRBV7-2 and TRBJ2-4): GAGVSQSPSNKVTEKGKDVELRCDPISGHTALYWYRQSLGQGLEFLIYFQGNSAPDKSGLPSDRFSAERTGGSVSTLTIQRTQQEDSAVYLCASSLAGGGRNIQYFGAGTRLSVL.